This T cell receptor beta chain was profiled in a study of T cells after yellow fever vaccination. At least ten counts were recorded for this clonotype. Its specificity is unknown. The CDR3 spans 16 residues. Per germline, CDR1 KGHDR and CDR2 SFDVKD. J lost 5 bases, V lost 5 bases, and 11 bases had no gene match. General study findings and limits: Most clones from primary vaccination were detected again post-booster (around 95% CD4, 70% to 90% CD8).

MiXCR, applied by TCRdb to the 5' RACE reads, yields one record per CDR3 protein. The sample carries some 600,000 distinct CDR3 sequences, around a sixth recorded once. This sequence joins TRBV24-1 and TRBJ2-3; 8 bases line up with TRBD2. Here the sequenced sample was PBMCs, taken more than 4 days after the first yellow fever vaccination. The sequence derives from a man aged 18 to 30 who received the YFV17D yellow fever vaccine. The CDR3 spells CATSGESGGAEDTQYF. Written as DNA, the CDR3 is TGTGCCACCAGTGGGGAGTCCGGGGGGGCGGAAGATACGCAGTATTTT.